This TCR beta chain was captured by sequencing in a study of OX40 agonist ivuxolimab in advanced cancers. Overall study context: Subjects had a mean age of about 65 years, with a range of about 20 to 85; roughly 80% were male.

Germline V lookup: CDR1 LNHNV, CDR2 YYDKDF (reference sequence). Trimming removed 0 bases from V and 3 bases from J; junction bases left unmatched: 4. The CDR3 has 15 amino acids. Data came from immunoSEQ multiplex PCR; TCRdb stores just in-frame clones and leaves some out. The sample has about 79,000 clones; roughly 88% are singletons. Source: CD4+ or CD8+ T cells sorted from blood, taken in a trial of the OX40 agonist ivuxolimab. The V gene is TRBV15, the J gene TRBJ2-7; TRBD1 matches at 8 bases. This TCR was sampled from an adult with an advanced solid tumor such as melanoma, head and neck, liver or kidney cancer. CDR3 sequence: CATSRDLQGGYEQYF. In DNA form, the CDR3 reads TGTGCCACCAGCAGAGATCTACAGGGGGGCTACGAGCAGTACTTC.